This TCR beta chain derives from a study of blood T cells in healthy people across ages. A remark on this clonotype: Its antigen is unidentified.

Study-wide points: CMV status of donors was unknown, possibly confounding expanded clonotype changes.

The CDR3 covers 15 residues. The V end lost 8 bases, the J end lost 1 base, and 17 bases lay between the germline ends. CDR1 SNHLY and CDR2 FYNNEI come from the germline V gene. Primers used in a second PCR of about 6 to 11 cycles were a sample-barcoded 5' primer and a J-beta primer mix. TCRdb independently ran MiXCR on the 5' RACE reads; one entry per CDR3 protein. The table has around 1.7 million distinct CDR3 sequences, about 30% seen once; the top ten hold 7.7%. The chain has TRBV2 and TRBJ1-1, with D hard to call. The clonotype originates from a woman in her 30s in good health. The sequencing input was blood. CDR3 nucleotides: TGTGCCAGCGACCCTCAGGCAGGCTCGAACACTGAAGCTTTCTTT. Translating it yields CASDPQAGSNTEAFF.